The entry that follows covers one TCR beta chain sequence. Its antigen is not identified. Germline and junction disagree at one end, which may indicate a read error. This specimen comes from a study of metastatic and nonmetastatic thyroid tumors. Overall study context: Repertoires were compared across blood and tumor or nodule tissue from malignant and benign thyroid patients.

Study-wide points: Reports indicated that malignant thyroid tumors showed significantly higher TCR beta diversity than benign nodules did, in blood and tumor.

Authors' analysis steps: A classifier of distant metastasis in papillary thyroid cancer was built from CDR3 differences (across clinicopathological groups). TCRdb re-clonotyped the PCR reads via MiXCR. The V and J calls here are based on TCRdb, not the publication. The repertoire includes about 25,000 clones, roughly 20% of them detected once, and around 4.4% sits in the top ten. CDR1 is MNHEY and CDR2 is SVGEGT in the germline V gene. The CDR3 spans 13 residues. Thyroid surgery had not been preceded by any treatment in any patient. This sequence was found in a female donor with papillary thyroid cancer or a benign thyroid nodule (not recorded which). Some clones in this sample may be carry-over from other donors' samples. The rearrangement uses TRBV6-2 or TRBV6-3 and TRBJ2-7, with D uncertain. Source material: adjacent normal tissue. The CDR3 DNA reads as TGTGCCAGCAGCTACTCAATAGACCGCGAGCAGTACTTC. Its protein product is CASSYSIDREQYF.